The 31 T cell receptor beta chains below were found in one sample sequenced in a study of T cell repertoires in cytomegalovirus infection (dated by TCRdb to about 2019). These receptors have no identified antigens. The treatment or condition tag for this specimen amounts to: in vitro stimulation with specific CMV peptide epitopes to enrich CMV-specific T cells. Sequencer: Illumina HiSeq 1500. In-frame beta chains were kept once TCRdb had trimmed the public reads at Q25 with fastp and called clones with MiXCR. Identical CDR3 protein sequences are pooled into one entry, listed with their most common genes and DNA. The sample has about 900,000 distinct CDR3 sequences on record, around 32% of them singletons. Clones ranked in the top ten supply about an eighth of the sample. The input for sequencing was cultured CD8+ T cells from PBMCs, taken from culture after CMV antigen stimulation. The receptors derive from a human donor in good health (CMV status not recorded). Some clones in this sample may be carry-over from other donors' samples.

In its sample, this clonotype was seen a few times. The chain joins TRBV7-6 to TRBJ2-1, with D unresolved. Trimming pared 4 bases from V and 7 bases from J, leaving 17 bases between. Per the germline V gene, CDR1 is SGHVS and CDR2 is FNYEAQ. CDR3 length: 15 residues. Here the CDR3 reads CASSSRRGVKNEQFF. The CDR3 DNA reads as TGTGCCAGCAGCTCCCGGCGTGGGGTGAAGAATGAGCAGTTCTTC. Variable domain in full (rest from reference TRBV7-6 and TRBJ2-1): GAGVSQSPRYKVTKRGQDVALRCDPISGHVSLYWYRQALGQGPEFLTYFNYEAQQDKSGLPNDRFSAERPEGSISTLTIQRTEQRDSAMYRCASSSRRGVKNEQFFGPGTRLTVL.

This chain joins TRBV20-1 and TRBJ1-2, with a tentative D call TRBD1 (5 bases). Germline loops: CDR1 DFQATT, CDR2 SNEGSKA (reference sequence). V gave up 6 bases and J gave up 5 bases, with 16 bases separating them. The CDR3 length is 13 residues. CDR3 sequence: CSARDGSYYGYTF. CDR3 in DNA: TGCAGTGCGCGGGACGGCTCGTATTATGGCTACACCTTC.

The sample holds a few counts of this clonotype. The DNA of the CDR3 is TGTGCCAGCAGCCCGGCCCCCGAGGGACAGGGCAGCGAGACCCAGTACTTC. Its protein is CASSPAPEGQGSETQYF. The J gene is TRBJ2-5, the V gene TRBV11-2; 9 nucleotides match TRBD1. The V and J ends lost 5 bases and 5 bases, in that order; junction bases with no gene match: 15. The CDR3 spans 17 residues. Germline CDR1 reads SGHAT; CDR2 reads FQNNGV.

The V call is TRBV19, the J call TRBJ1-1; possibly TRBD1 for D (5 bases). Trimming took off 1 base at V and 5 bases at J, with 20 bases between the two ends. The V gene's germline CDR1 is LNHDA and CDR2 SQIVND (reference sequence). The CDR3 runs to 17 residues. CDR3 region: CASSIGGDQGLWTEAFF. CDR3 nucleotides: TGTGCCAGTAGTATAGGGGGCGACCAGGGACTTTGGACTGAAGCTTTCTTT.

This clonotype was seen more than once but under ten times. In nucleotides, the CDR3 is TGTGCCAGCAGCTTTCGGGATTTGGGCCGAATACAAGAGACCCAGTACTTC. It yields the protein CASSFRDLGRIQETQYF. The V call is TRBV7-9, the J call TRBJ2-5; tentative D call: TRBD2 (5 bases). CDR3 size: 17 residues. V lost 3 bases to trimming and J lost 2 bases, with 19 bases between them. Germline V CDR1 and CDR2: SEHNR, FQNEAQ (reference sequence).

A note on this clonotype: A read error may account for a junction end that differs from germline. J is TRBJ2-7 and V is TRBV5-6; D is unclear. The CDR3 is made up of 16 amino acids. Per germline, CDR1 SGHDT and CDR2 YYEEEE. The CDR3 spells CASRFWASLGFYKQYF. In nucleotides, the CDR3 is TGTGCCAGCAGGTTCTGGGCGAGCCTAGGATTCTACAAGCAGTACTTC.

This clonotype was detected only a few times. The genes are TRBV2 and TRBJ1-6; 7 bases fit TRBD1. V dropped 6 bases and J dropped 16; count of bases not matched to a gene: 9. This CDR3 contains 12 residues. Germline CDR1 is SNHLY and CDR2 is FYNNEI. The CDR3 DNA sequence: TGTGCCAGCAGGGGGACAGTTATCCGGCTCCACTTT. It translates to CASRGTVIRLHF.

This clonotype was recorded a few times. V gene TRBV20-1 combines with J gene TRBJ1-1; D may be TRBD1 (6 bases). V dropped 4 bases and J dropped 5 bases, with 20 bases sitting between them. This CDR3 comprises 15 residues. Germline loops: CDR1 DFQATT, CDR2 SNEGSKA (reference sequence). This CDR3 is CSAIWGGDPLTEAFF. In nucleotides, the CDR3 is TGCAGTGCTATTTGGGGGGGCGACCCATTAACTGAAGCTTTCTTT.

This clonotype has a count of ten or more. The V gene is TRBV4-1, the J gene TRBJ1-1; the D is unclear. V gave up 0 bases and J gave up 1 base, with 6 bases separating them. The CDR3 is 14 residues long. The germline CDR1 and CDR2 sequences are MGHRA and YSYEKL. Written as DNA, the CDR3 is TGCGCCAGCAGCCAAGAAACGGCGAACACTGAAGCTTTCTTT. Protein product: CASSQETANTEAFF.

As to this clonotype: At one of its ends the junction is not consistent with the germline gene, which may arise from a read error. The chain carries TRBV5-5 and TRBJ2-2, with 7 nucleotides matching TRBD1. There are 17 residues in the CDR3. Germline lookup yields CDR1 SGHKS and CDR2 YYEKEE (reference sequence). CDR3 DNA sequence: TGTGCCAGCAGCTTGAGGGTACAGGGGCGAGGCCTCGGGGAGCAGTTTTTT. Its translation: CASSLRVQGRGLGEQFF. Supplemented by reference TRBV5-5 and TRBJ2-2, the full variable domain reads DAGVTQSPTHLIKTRGQQVTLRCSPISGHKSVSWYQQVLGQGPQFIFQYYEKEERGRGNFPDRFSARQFPNYSSELNVNALLLGDSALYLCASSLRVQGRGLGEQFFGEGSRLTVL.

This clonotype was seen only a few times. The V gene is TRBV7-3, the J gene TRBJ1-1; D might be TRBD1 (5 bases). Germline V gene sequence: CDR1 SGHTA, CDR2 FQGTGA. V shed 1 base and J shed 5 bases, with 14 bases lying between them. This CDR3 is 15 amino acids long. As DNA, the CDR3 is TGTGCCAGCAGCTTAAGTAACGGGGGGGAGACTGAAGCTTTCTTT. This translates into CASSLSNGGETEAFF.

In its sample, this clonotype was seen many times. The J gene is TRBJ2-1, the V gene TRBV27; D may correspond to TRBD1 or TRBD2 (6 bases each). The V end lost 2 bases, the J end lost 5 bases, and 10 bases lay between the germline ends. This CDR3 has 14 residues. CDR1 and CDR2 from the germline V gene are MNHEY and SMNVEV (reference sequence). CDR3 region: CASSLGGPHNEQFF. CDR3 nucleotides: TGTGCCAGCAGTTTAGGGGGGCCTCACAATGAGCAGTTCTTC.

This clonotype was recorded at least ten times. The junction and the germline gene differ at one end; a read error may be behind it. This chain connects TRBV6-2 or TRBV6-3 to TRBJ2-7; 7 positions match TRBD1. Germline V CDR1 and CDR2: MNHEY, SVGEGT. The CDR3 sequence is 15 residues long. CDR3 sequence: CASSPDRTGSFEQYF. DNA of the CDR3: TGTGCCAGCAGTCCCGACCGGACAGGATCCTTCGAGCAGTACTTC.

V and J are TRBV11-2 and TRBJ1-2, with D hard to call. Germline V CDR1 and CDR2: SGHAT, FQNNGV. This CDR3 region has 12 residues. V lost 2 bases and J 6 bases, leaving 7 bases between the germline ends. The CDR3 sequence: CASSLIKDGYTF. The CDR3 bases are TGTGCCAGCAGCTTAATCAAGGATGGCTACACCTTC.

The chain joins TRBV2 to TRBJ2-7; 8 positions match TRBD1. The junction had 7 bases not matched to a gene; V was cut back by 6 bases and J by 6 bases. The germline gives CDR1 SNHLY, CDR2 FYNNEI. The CDR3 spans 13 residues. CDR3 nucleotide sequence: TGTGCCAGCAGGAGGGGACAGGTCCTCGAGCAGTACGTC. Translation: CASRRGQVLEQYV.

This clonotype came up a few times. The chain employs TRBV4-1 and TRBJ2-7, with 7 bases aligning to TRBD1. V trimming: 4 bases; J trimming: 0 bases; junction bases outside the gene matches: 9. The CDR3 has 16 residues. The germline CDR1 and CDR2 sequences are MGHRA and YSYEKL. The CDR3 protein is CASSRVTGQNSYEQYF. DNA of the CDR3: TGCGCCAGCAGCCGCGTTACGGGACAGAACTCCTACGAGCAGTACTTC.

The chain employs TRBV6-2 or TRBV6-3 and TRBJ2-1, with 7 bases matching TRBD2. The CDR3 runs to 15 residues. In germline, CDR1 is MNHEY, CDR2 SVGEGT. V was clipped by 2 bases and J by 5 bases; unmatched bases: 6. The CDR3, as DNA: TGTGCCAGCAGTTACGTGGCTAGCGGTGACAATGAGCAGTTCTTC. Translated: CASSYVASGDNEQFF.

This clonotype was counted between two and nine times. The chain carries TRBV6-5 and TRBJ2-7, with 8 bases identical to TRBD1. From germline, CDR1 is MNHEY and CDR2 SVGAGI. This CDR3 contains 15 residues. Trimming took 0 bases from V and 6 from J; bases not matched to a gene: 7. CDR3 protein: CASSYSPGDRIEQYF. The CDR3 bases are TGTGCCAGCAGTTACTCTCCCGGGGACAGGATCGAGCAGTACTTC.

The chain has TRBV28 and TRBJ2-7; TRBD1 agrees at 10 bases. The CDR3 consists of 16 residues. Germline-derived CDR1 and CDR2 are MDHEN and SYDVKM. With 4 bases clipped from V and 6 bases from J, the junction kept 12 bases outside the gene matches. CDR3 nucleotide sequence: TGTGCCAGCAGTTCTAGGTACCAGACAGGGGGCGCCGAGCAGTACGTC. It codes for CASSSRYQTGGAEQYV.

This clonotype was found a few times. The chain recombines TRBV11-2 with TRBJ2-5; D may be TRBD1 or TRBD2 (6 bases each). V was clipped by 3 bases and J by 0 bases, with 11 bases between them. Per germline, CDR1 SGHAT and CDR2 FQNNGV. This CDR3 region has 15 residues. The CDR3 region is CASSFGGGDQETQYF. Here the CDR3 DNA reads TGTGCCAGCAGCTTCGGGGGCGGAGACCAAGAGACCCAGTACTTC.

V is TRBV6-1 and J is TRBJ2-2, with a tentative D call TRBD2 (6 bases). The length of the CDR3 is 16 residues. Germline CDR1 MNHNS, CDR2 SASEGT. V was cut by 7 bases and J by 6 bases, with 21 bases left in between. The CDR3 sequence: CASTPGWGVNAGELFF. As DNA, the CDR3 is TGTGCCAGCACCCCGGGATGGGGGGTGAATGCCGGGGAGCTGTTTTTT.

About this clonotype: This may stem from a read error, because a much larger clone lies one nucleotide away. The rearrangement links TRBV7-6 to TRBJ2-1; D is unclear. The CDR3 is 13 residues long. Germline V CDR1 and CDR2: SGHVS, FNYEAQ. CDR3 coding DNA: TGTGTCAGCAGCTTAAGGCTTAACAATGAGCAGTTCTTC. Residues: CVSSLRLNNEQFF.

The V gene is TRBV6-5, the J gene TRBJ2-7; 7 nucleotides align to TRBD1. The CDR3 runs 14 residues. Germline CDR1 and CDR2: MNHEY and SVGAGI. The V and J ends lost 7 bases and 3 bases, in that order; junction bases with no gene match: 9. In nucleotides, the CDR3 is TGTGCCAGCACCCCGGGACAGACAGTCTACGAGCAGTACTTC. It translates to CASTPGQTVYEQYF.

The chain has TRBV7-4 and TRBJ1-2; D gene unclear. The CDR3 is 14 residues long. V lost 4 bases to trimming and J lost 8 bases, with 17 bases between them. Germline CDR1 SGHVT, CDR2 SQSDAQ. CDR3 region: CASSSNRAPEGYTF. The CDR3, as DNA: TGTGCCAGCAGCTCGAACCGGGCCCCGGAAGGCTACACCTTC.

The chain employs TRBV19 and TRBJ2-1; 16 bases are shared with TRBD2. CDR1 is LNHDA and CDR2 is SQIVND in the germline V gene (reference sequence). Trimming cost V 3 bases and J 6 bases; bases outside gene matches: 5. This CDR3 comprises 17 residues. CDR3 loop: CASSISGLAGGPNEQFF. The CDR3 coding sequence is TGTGCCAGTAGTATTTCGGGACTAGCGGGGGGGCCCAATGAGCAGTTCTTC.

The CDR3, as DNA: TGTGCCAGTAGTGGAGGGACAGACTACGAGCAGTACTTC. The encoded protein is CASSGGTDYEQYF. The chain employs TRBV19 and TRBJ2-7, with a tentative D call TRBD1 (7 bases). CDR1 and CDR2 (germline): LNHDA, SQIVND (reference sequence). V was trimmed by 5 bases and J by 3 bases, leaving 11 bases between them. This CDR3 contains 13 residues.

The chain is built from TRBV2 and TRBJ2-2, with D hard to call. The CDR3 runs 12 residues. CDR1 is SNHLY and CDR2 is FYNNEI in the germline V gene. V was shortened by 1 base and J by 7 bases, with 4 bases between the two germline ends. This CDR3 is CASSEGDGELFF. The DNA for the CDR3 is TGTGCCAGCAGTGAAGGCGACGGGGAGCTGTTTTTT. The variable domain in full, with the rest retrieved from reference TRBV2 and TRBJ2-2, is EPEVTQTPSHQVTQMGQEVILRCVPISNHLYFYWYRQILGQKVEFLVSFYNNEISEKSEIFDDQFSVERPDGSNFTLKIRSTKLEDSAMYFCASSEGDGELFFGEGSRLTVL.

This clonotype came up a few times. The genes are TRBV2 and TRBJ2-3; D is perhaps TRBD1 (6 bases). The CDR3 covers 15 residues. Trimming left V 9 bases short and J 5 bases short, with 21 bases between. Germline assignment: CDR1 SNHLY and CDR2 FYNNEI. In DNA, the CDR3 is TGTGCCAGTCCCCCGGGACAAGAACCCCGAGATACGCAGTATTTT. This sequence encodes CASPPGQEPRDTQYF. The entire variable domain, with the rest obtained from reference TRBV2 and TRBJ2-3, is as follows: EPEVTQTPSHQVTQMGQEVILRCVPISNHLYFYWYRQILGQKVEFLVSFYNNEISEKSEIFDDQFSVERPDGSNFTLKIRSTKLEDSAMYFCASPPGQEPRDTQYFGPGTRLTVL.

The V and J genes are TRBV12-3 or TRBV12-4 and TRBJ2-1, with D perhaps being TRBD1 or TRBD2 (7 bases each). Trimming cost V 7 bases and J 7 bases, with 14 bases left between them. There are 13 residues in the CDR3. Written as DNA, the CDR3 is TGTGCCAGCATCCCAGGGGGAGGGAATGAGCAGTTCTTC. Translated: CASIPGGGNEQFF.

The CDR3 loop is CASSEVTPWQGAADNEQFF. Written as DNA, the CDR3 is TGTGCCAGCAGTGAAGTGACCCCTTGGCAGGGGGCGGCGGACAATGAGCAGTTCTTC. The chain is built from TRBV2 and TRBJ2-1; 8 nucleotides align to TRBD1. CDR1 is SNHLY and CDR2 is FYNNEI in the germline V gene. V trimming: 1 base; J trimming: 5 bases; junction bases outside the gene matches: 16. The CDR3 totals 19 residues.

This clonotype was counted only a few times. This chain joins TRBV15 and TRBJ2-7, with 7 bases identical to TRBD2. Germline V gives CDR1 LNHNV, CDR2 YYDKDF (reference sequence). This CDR3 has 15 residues. V gave up 0 bases and J gave up 2 bases; unmatched junction bases: 4. CDR3 in DNA: TGTGCCACCAGCAGAGATTTGGGGGGGGCCTACGAGCAGTACTTC. This gives the protein CATSRDLGGAYEQYF.